These T cell receptor beta chains were read from a single sample in a study of identical twins. In TCRdb, the 5' RACE reads were re-called with MiXCR into one record per CDR3 protein. The table has 200,000 to 250,000 distinct CDR3 sequences, roughly 7.5% seen once. In addition, the sample was reused for a study of yellow fever vaccine responses in identical twins.

The sequenced material came from memory (CD45RO+) T cells sorted from blood. These receptors were obtained from a woman aged 18-30 years in good health. Both conserved end residues are part of each CDR3.

TRBJ2-1,TRBV11-2,CASSWTRLVDEQFF
TRBJ1-1,TRBV9,CASSPHRAVNTEAFF
TRBJ2-1,TRBV29-1,CSVGDPSEQFF
TRBJ2-1,TRBV6-1,CASSEDRLHNEQFF
TRBJ2-1,TRBV11-3,CARGVGGSYNEQFF
TRBJ1-3,TRBV20-1,CSASQGAGNTIYF
TRBJ2-4,TRBV28,CASSSPGTGGNIQYF
TRBJ1-1,TRBV29-1,CSGCLDPKYTEAFF
TRBJ2-3,TRBV3-1,CASSQGSSGGYTDTQYF
TRBJ2-2,TRBV15,CATSRKNTGELFF
TRBJ2-1,TRBV7-2,CASSRLAGAYNEQFF
TRBJ2-7,TRBV20-1,CSAREVVGGNEQYF
TRBJ1-1,TRBV27,CASSLSGGLINTEAFF
TRBJ1-1,TRBV21-1,CASSKVNVPSNTEAFF
TRBJ1-2,TRBV12-3/TRBV12-4,CASSLSGDNYGYTF
TRBJ1-1,TRBV19,CASSMYRGTEAFF
TRBJ2-5,TRBV20-1,CSAELAGEETQYF